These T cell receptor beta chains were read from a single sample in a study of persistence of HIV-infected CD4 T cells. Assay: immunoSEQ multiplex PCR; the TCRdb copy retains only in-frame clones and omits some. The sample has roughly 34,000 clones, 82% seen once; the top ten hold nearly 6.5%. For these TCRs, the target antigens are not known. The starting material was CD4+ T cells sorted from PBMCs after 18-hour stimulation, obtained from a patient who received antiretroviral therapy. Receptors originate from an adult woman with HIV who was CMV-seropositive. The CDR3 runs from the conserved cysteine through the conserved F or W. The order of the fields is J gene, V gene, clone size, D gene, CDR3 protein, CDR3 DNA. A D gene is named only where the DNA matches it firmly. Size values are once, few and many counts, or a class for expanded clones, and some rows have none.

j_gene: TRBJ1-5; v_gene: TRBV27; abundance: NA; d_gene: NA; CDR3aa: CASSLRAGWGNQPQHF; CDR3nt: TGTGCCAGCAGTTTACGGGCGGGATGGGGGAATCAGCCCCAGCATTTT
j_gene: TRBJ2-3; v_gene: TRBV5-4; abundance: NA; d_gene: TRBD1; CDR3aa: CASRPRGQGMSTDTQYF; CDR3nt: TGTGCCAGCAGGCCACGCGGACAGGGAATGAGCACAGATACGCAGTATTTT
j_gene: TRBJ1-1; v_gene: TRBV2; abundance: few; d_gene: NA; CDR3aa: CASSDNRAGMAEAFF; CDR3nt: TGTGCCAGCAGCGATAACAGGGCGGGTATGGCTGAAGCTTTCTTT
j_gene: TRBJ2-5; v_gene: TRBV6-5; abundance: NA; d_gene: NA; CDR3aa: CASSTPGLLQETQYF; CDR3nt: TGTGCCAGCAGTACCCCGGGACTCCTTCAAGAGACCCAGTACTTC
j_gene: TRBJ2-2; v_gene: TRBV19; abundance: NA; d_gene: TRBD1; CDR3aa: CASSMGDRDTGELFF; CDR3nt: TGTGCCAGTAGTATGGGGGACAGGGACACCGGGGAGCTGTTTTTT
j_gene: TRBJ1-2; v_gene: TRBV5-6; abundance: NA; d_gene: NA; CDR3aa: CASTWEGPNYGYTF; CDR3nt: TGTGCCAGCACCTGGGAGGGACCGAACTATGGCTACACCTTC
j_gene: TRBJ2-1; v_gene: TRBV3-1/TRBV3-2; abundance: NA; d_gene: TRBD2; CDR3aa: CASTSSGRANEQFF; CDR3nt: TGTGCCAGCACCTCCAGCGGGAGAGCGAATGAGCAGTTCTTC
j_gene: TRBJ1-2; v_gene: TRBV7-8; abundance: NA; d_gene: NA; CDR3aa: CASSPHNYGYTF; CDR3nt: TGTGCCAGCAGCCCACACAACTATGGCTACACCTTC
j_gene: TRBJ2-3; v_gene: TRBV5-1; abundance: NA; d_gene: TRBD2; CDR3aa: CASSAVAGGPDTQYF; CDR3nt: TGCGCCAGCAGCGCCGTAGCGGGAGGGCCAGATACGCAGTATTTT
j_gene: TRBJ2-1; v_gene: TRBV27; abundance: NA; d_gene: TRBD2; CDR3aa: CASSLHHLAGGTYNEQFF; CDR3nt: TGTGCCAGCAGTCTCCACCATTTAGCGGGAGGGACCTACAATGAGCAGTTCTTC
j_gene: TRBJ1-2; v_gene: TRBV18; abundance: NA; d_gene: NA; CDR3aa: CASSPSGREGGYTF; CDR3nt: TGTGCCAGCTCACCAAGTGGCAGGGAAGGTGGCTACACCTTC
j_gene: TRBJ2-7; v_gene: TRBV30; abundance: NA; d_gene: NA; CDR3aa: CAWSGLAGAHEQYF; CDR3nt: TGTGCCTGGAGTGGCTTGGCAGGGGCTCACGAGCAGTACTTC
j_gene: TRBJ2-1; v_gene: TRBV5-1; abundance: NA; d_gene: TRBD1; CDR3aa: CASSLVTGGRGNEQFF; CDR3nt: TGCGCCAGCAGCTTGGTTACAGGGGGACGAGGCAATGAGCAGTTCTTC
j_gene: TRBJ1-5; v_gene: TRBV6-6; abundance: NA; d_gene: NA; CDR3aa: CASSFKGGNQPQHF; CDR3nt: TGTGCCAGCAGTTTCAAAGGCGGCAATCAGCCCCAGCATTTT
j_gene: TRBJ2-2; v_gene: TRBV6-4; abundance: NA; d_gene: NA; CDR3aa: CASSDSISFNPGELFF; CDR3nt: TGTGCCAGCAGTGACTCGATTAGTTTTAACCCCGGGGAGCTGTTTTTT
j_gene: TRBJ2-2; v_gene: TRBV7-6; abundance: few; d_gene: TRBD2; CDR3aa: CASSLVLAGGTDTGELFF; CDR3nt: TGTGCCAGCAGCTTAGTACTAGCGGGAGGGACGGACACCGGGGAGCTGTTTTTT
j_gene: TRBJ1-1; v_gene: TRBV3-1/TRBV3-2; abundance: NA; d_gene: NA; CDR3aa: CASSRYSTREQMEAFF; CDR3nt: TGTGCCAGCAGCCGTTACTCCACACGGGAACAAATGGAAGCTTTCTTT
j_gene: TRBJ1-2; v_gene: TRBV2; abundance: few; d_gene: NA; CDR3aa: CASSPTGFGGYTF; CDR3nt: TGTGCCAGCAGTCCTACAGGGTTTGGTGGCTACACCTTC